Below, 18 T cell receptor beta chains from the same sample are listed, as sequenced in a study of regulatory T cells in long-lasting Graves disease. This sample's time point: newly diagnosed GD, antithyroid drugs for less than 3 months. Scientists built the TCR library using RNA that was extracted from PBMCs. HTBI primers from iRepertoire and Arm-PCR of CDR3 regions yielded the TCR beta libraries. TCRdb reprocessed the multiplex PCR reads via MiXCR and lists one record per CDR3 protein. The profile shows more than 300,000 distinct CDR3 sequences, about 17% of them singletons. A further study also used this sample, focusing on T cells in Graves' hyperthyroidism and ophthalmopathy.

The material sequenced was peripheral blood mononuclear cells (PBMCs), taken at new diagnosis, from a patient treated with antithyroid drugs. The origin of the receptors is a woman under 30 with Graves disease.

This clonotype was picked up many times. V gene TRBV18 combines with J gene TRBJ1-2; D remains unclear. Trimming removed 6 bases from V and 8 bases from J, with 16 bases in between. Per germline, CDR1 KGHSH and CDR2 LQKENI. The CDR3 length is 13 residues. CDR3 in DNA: TGTGCCAGCTCGCAGACCGACTCCCGGGGCTACACCTTC. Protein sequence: CASSQTDSRGYTF.

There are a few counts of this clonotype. As DNA, the CDR3 is TGTGCCAGCAGCTTGTCGCCAGATGAAGCTTTCTTT. This sequence encodes CASSLSPDEAFF. The J gene is TRBJ1-1, the V gene TRBV5-6, with D unclear. Germline CDR1 is SGHDT and CDR2 is YYEEEE. This CDR3 has 12 residues. V gave up 1 base and J gave up 7 bases, with 8 bases separating them. Looking up the rest from reference TRBV5-6 and TRBJ1-1 gives the full variable domain: DAGVTQSPTHLIKTRGQQVTLRCSPKSGHDTVSWYQQALGQGPQFIFQYYEEEERQRGNFPDRFSGHQFPNYSSELNVNALLLGDSALYLCASSLSPDEAFFGQGTRLTVV.

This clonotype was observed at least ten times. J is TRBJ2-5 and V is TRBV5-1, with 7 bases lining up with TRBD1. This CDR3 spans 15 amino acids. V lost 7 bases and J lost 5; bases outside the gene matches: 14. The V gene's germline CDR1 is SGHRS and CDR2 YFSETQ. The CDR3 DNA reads TGCGCCAGCCAAAGGACGACAGGGTATGGGGAGACCCAGTACTTC. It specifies CASQRTTGYGETQYF.

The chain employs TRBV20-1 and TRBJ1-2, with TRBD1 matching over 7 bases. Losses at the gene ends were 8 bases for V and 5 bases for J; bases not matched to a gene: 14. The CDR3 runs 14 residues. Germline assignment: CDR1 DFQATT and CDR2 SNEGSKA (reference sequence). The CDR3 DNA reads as TGCAGTACTGAGCCGGGACAGCCGGTATATGGCTACACCTTC. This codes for CSTEPGQPVYGYTF.

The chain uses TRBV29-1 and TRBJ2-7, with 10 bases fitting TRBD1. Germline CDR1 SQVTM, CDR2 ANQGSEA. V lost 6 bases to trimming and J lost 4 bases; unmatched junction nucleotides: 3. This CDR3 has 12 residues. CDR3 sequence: CSVDRGQYEQYF. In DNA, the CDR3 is TGCAGCGTAGACAGGGGGCAGTACGAGCAGTACTTC.

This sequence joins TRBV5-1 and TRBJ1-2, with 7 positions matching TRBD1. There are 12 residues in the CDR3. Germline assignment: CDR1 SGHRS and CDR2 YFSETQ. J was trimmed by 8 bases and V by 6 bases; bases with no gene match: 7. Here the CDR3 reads CASTAGGYGYTF. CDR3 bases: TGCGCCAGCACCGCAGGGGGATACGGCTACACCTTC.

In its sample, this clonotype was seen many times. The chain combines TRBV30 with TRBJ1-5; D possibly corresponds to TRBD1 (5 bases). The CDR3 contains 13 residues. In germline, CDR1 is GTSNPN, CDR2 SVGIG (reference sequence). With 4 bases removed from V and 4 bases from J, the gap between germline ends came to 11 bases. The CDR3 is CAWNLGGNQPQHF. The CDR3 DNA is TGTGCCTGGAACCTGGGGGGTAATCAGCCCCAGCATTTT.

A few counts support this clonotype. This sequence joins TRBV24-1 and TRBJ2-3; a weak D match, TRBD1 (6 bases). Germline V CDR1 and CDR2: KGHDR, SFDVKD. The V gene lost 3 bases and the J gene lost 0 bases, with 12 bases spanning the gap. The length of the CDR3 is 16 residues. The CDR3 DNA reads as TGTGCCACCAGTGATGCGCACAGGGAAAGCACAGATACGCAGTATTTT. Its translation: CATSDAHRESTDTQYF.

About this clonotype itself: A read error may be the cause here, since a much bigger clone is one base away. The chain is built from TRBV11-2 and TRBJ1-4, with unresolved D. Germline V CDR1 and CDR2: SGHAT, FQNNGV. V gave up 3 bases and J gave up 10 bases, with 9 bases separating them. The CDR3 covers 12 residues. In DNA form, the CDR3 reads TGTGCCAGCAGCTTCGCCGGCGGAAAACTGTTTTTT. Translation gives CASSFAGGKLFF. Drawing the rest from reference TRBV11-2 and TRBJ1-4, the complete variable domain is EAGVAQSPRYKIIEKRQSVAFWCNPISGHATLYWYQQILGQGPKLLIQFQNNGVVDDSQLPKDRFSAERLKGVDSTLKIQPAKLEDSAVYLCASSFAGGKLFFGSGTQLSVL.

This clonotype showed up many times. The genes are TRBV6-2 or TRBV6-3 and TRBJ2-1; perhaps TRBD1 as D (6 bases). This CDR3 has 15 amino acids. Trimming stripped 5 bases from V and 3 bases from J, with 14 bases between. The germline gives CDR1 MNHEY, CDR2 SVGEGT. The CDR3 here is CASSERAGDYNEQFF. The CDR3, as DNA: TGTGCCAGCAGTGAAAGGGCAGGGGACTACAATGAGCAGTTCTTC.

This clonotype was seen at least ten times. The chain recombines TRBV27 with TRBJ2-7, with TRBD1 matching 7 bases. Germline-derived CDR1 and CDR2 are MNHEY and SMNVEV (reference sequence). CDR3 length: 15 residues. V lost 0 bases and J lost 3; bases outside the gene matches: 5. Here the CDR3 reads CASSLSTGSLYEQYF. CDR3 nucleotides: TGTGCCAGCAGTTTATCGACAGGGAGTCTCTACGAGCAGTACTTC.

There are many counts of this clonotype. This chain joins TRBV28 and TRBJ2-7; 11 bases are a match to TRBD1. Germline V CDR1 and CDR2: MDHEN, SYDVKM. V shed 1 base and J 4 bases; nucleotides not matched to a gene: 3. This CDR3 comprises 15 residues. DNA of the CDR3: TGTGCCAGCAGTTTATCTGGACAGGGGGCTTACGAGCAGTACTTC. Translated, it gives CASSLSGQGAYEQYF.

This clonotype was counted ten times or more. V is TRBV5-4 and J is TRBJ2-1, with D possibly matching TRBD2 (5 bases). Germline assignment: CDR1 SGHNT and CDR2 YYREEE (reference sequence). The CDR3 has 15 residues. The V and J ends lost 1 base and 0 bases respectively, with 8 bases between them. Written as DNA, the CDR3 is TGTGCCAGCAGCTTGAGGACTCTCTCCTACAATGAGCAGTTCTTC. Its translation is CASSLRTLSYNEQFF.

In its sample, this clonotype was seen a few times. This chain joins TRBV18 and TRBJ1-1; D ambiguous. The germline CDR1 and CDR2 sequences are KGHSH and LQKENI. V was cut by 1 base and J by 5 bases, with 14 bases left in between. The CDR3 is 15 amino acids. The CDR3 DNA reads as TGTGCCAGCTCACCACAAGGGTACTCGGGAACTGAAGCTTTCTTT. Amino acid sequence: CASSPQGYSGTEAFF.

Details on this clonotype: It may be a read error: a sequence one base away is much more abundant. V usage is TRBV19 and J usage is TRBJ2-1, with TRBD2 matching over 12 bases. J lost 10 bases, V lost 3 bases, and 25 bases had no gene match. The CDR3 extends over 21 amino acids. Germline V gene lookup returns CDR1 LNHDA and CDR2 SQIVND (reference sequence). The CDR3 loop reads CASSIGIGRAQTSGSPYEQFF. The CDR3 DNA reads TGTGCCAGTAGTATCGGAATAGGGAGGGCCCAGACTAGCGGGAGCCCCTACGAGCAGTTCTTC.

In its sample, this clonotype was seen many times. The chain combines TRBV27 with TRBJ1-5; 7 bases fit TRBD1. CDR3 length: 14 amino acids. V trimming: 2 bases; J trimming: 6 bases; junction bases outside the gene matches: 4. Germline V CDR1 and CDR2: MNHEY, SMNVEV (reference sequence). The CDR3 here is CASSLRGQLQPQHF. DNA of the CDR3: TGTGCCAGCAGTTTAAGGGGACAGCTTCAGCCCCAGCATTTT.

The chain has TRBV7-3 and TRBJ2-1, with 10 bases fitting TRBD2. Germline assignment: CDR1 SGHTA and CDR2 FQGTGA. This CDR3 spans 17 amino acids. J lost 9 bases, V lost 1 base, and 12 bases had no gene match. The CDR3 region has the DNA TGTGCCAGCAGCTTAAGACCCACTAGCGGGATGCACGGTGAGCAGTTCTTC. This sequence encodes CASSLRPTSGMHGEQFF.

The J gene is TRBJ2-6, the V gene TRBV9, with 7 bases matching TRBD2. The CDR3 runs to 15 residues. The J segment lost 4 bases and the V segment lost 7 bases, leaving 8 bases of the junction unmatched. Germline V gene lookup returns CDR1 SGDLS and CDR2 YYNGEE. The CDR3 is CASGGGGSGANVLTF. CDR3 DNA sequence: TGTGCCAGCGGGGGGGGTGGTTCCGGGGCCAACGTCCTGACTTTC.